This T cell receptor (beta chain) was found in a study of blood T cell repertoires in COVID-19 (TCRdb year 2020). With regard to the full study: The collaborator samples originated in the United States, Italy and Spain and spanned the acute and convalescent phases of COVID-19. The repertoires were released in a freely available public database intended as a resource for research on the immune response to SARS-CoV-2. Where available, HLA class I and class II types were obtained from metadata supplied by the sample provider rather than from assay-based typing. The prospective study material was composed of cDNA or gDNA derived from T cells, B-cell-depleted T cells, or PBMCs. Deeply sampled blood TCRbeta repertoires from subjects exposed to, actively infected with, or recovered from COVID-19 were included in the dataset. Samples were obtained from the ongoing ImmuneRACE study (first 160 participants) and from over 1,000 subjects provided by 6 global collaborators. Sample metadata almost always included a de-identified subject ID, COVID-19 status, age in years and sex.

The CDR3, cysteine through phenylalanine, is 16 amino acids long. Solely the CDR3 DNA is kept, with 48 bases framed from the first base. From a lookup of the germline V gene, CDR1 and CDR2 are SGHTA and FQGNSA. Trimming accounts for 5 bases at V and 7 bases at J, while the number of junction bases matched to no gene is 8. TCRbeta CDR3 regions were amplified from genomic DNA using the immunoSEQ Assay, a bias-controlled multiplex PCR. On the authors' methods: Within the assay, amplification of reference gene primers was used to estimate how many nucleated cells each sample contained. Sequence reads were collapsed and filtered to measure the absolute abundance of every unique TCRbeta CDR3 rearrangement. Productive Simpson clonality was computed per sample as the square root of Simpson's diversity index over productive rearrangements. Imported from immuneACCESS, the table was reduced by TCRdb to in-frame sequences with V and J called. These copies leave out some clones; in studies compared against another copy, an unresolved V gene accounts for under half, and the cause of the remainder is not known. V, J and clone size were drawn from that table, and D and trimming were deduced from the DNA. Counted in this sample were around 87,000 clones; over 70% of them appeared once. The top ten clones comprise roughly a tenth of the sample.

Whole blood was collected in K2EDTA tubes by collaborating institutions according to the institutions' own protocols. For TCRbeta analysis, collaborators shipped samples as frozen whole blood, isolated PBMCs, or DNA extracted from either of those sample types. What the research found in general, with its limitations: The quantity of clinical and demographic metadata differed by source and by participant and was supplied without curation.

About this clone: Its antigen target is currently unknown. Base qualities were left out, and no much larger clone turns up one base away.

The chain joins TRBV7-2 to TRBJ2-1; a stretch of 13 junction bases matches TRBD2. The clonotype originates from a woman aged 80 or older with acute or convalescent COVID-19. The sample consisted of peripheral blood. The DNA sequence is TGTGCCAGCAGCAGGACTAGCGGGGGCCCGGGGAATGAGCAGTTCTTC. Its coded protein is CASSRTSGGPGNEQFF.